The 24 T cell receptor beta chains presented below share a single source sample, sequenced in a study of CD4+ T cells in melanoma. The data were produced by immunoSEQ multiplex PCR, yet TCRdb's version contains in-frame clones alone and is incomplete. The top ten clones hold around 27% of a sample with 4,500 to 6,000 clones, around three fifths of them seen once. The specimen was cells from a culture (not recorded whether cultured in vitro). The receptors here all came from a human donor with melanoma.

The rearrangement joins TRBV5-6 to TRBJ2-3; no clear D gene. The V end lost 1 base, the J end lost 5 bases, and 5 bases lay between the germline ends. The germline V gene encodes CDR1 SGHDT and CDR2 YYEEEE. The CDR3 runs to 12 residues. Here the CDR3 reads CASSLTEDTQYF. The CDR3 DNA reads TGTGCCAGCAGCTTGACTGAAGATACGCAGTATTTT.

The CDR3 here is CSASQGNQPQHF. Here the CDR3 DNA reads TGCAGTGCTAGTCAGGGGAATCAGCCCCAGCATTTT. The chain links TRBV20-1 to TRBJ1-5; D possibly corresponds to TRBD1 (6 bases). Trimming removed 3 bases at V and 4 bases at J, with 7 bases between. CDR3 length: 12 residues. The germline CDR1 and CDR2 sequences are DFQATT and SNEGSKA (reference sequence).

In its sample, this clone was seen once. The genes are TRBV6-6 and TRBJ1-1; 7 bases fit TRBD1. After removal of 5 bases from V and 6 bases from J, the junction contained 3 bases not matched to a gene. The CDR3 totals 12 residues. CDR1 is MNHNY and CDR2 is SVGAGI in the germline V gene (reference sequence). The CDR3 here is CASSRGTAEAFF. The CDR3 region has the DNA TGTGCCAGCAGTCGGGGGACAGCTGAAGCTTTCTTT.

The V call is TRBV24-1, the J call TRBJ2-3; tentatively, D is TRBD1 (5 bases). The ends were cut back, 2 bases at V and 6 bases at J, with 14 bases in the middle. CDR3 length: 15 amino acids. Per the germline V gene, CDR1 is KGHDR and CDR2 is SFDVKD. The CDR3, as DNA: TGTGCCACCAGTGATTCGTGGGGCCAAACCGATACGCAGTATTTT. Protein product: CATSDSWGQTDTQYF.

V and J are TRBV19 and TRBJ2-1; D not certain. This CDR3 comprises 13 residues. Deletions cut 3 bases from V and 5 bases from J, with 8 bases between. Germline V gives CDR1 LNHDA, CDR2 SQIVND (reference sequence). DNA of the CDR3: TGTGCCAGTAGTATTGGCAGTCACAATGAGCAGTTCTTC. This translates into CASSIGSHNEQFF.

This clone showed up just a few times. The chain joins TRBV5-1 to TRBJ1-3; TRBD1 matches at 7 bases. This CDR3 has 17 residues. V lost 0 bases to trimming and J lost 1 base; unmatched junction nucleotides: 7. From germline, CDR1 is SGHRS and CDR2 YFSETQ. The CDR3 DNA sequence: TGCGCCAGCAGCTTGGTGCCGGGACAGCAATCTGGAAACACCATATATTTT. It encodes CASSLVPGQQSGNTIYF.

The CDR3 DNA reads TGTGCCAGCAGTTTCCGAAGGGGTGAAAAACTGTTTTTT. Its translation: CASSFRRGEKLFF. The genes are TRBV12-3 or TRBV12-4 and TRBJ1-4; TRBD1 is a possible D gene (5 bases). The CDR3 runs 13 residues. V shed 3 bases and J shed 7 bases, with 9 bases lying between them.

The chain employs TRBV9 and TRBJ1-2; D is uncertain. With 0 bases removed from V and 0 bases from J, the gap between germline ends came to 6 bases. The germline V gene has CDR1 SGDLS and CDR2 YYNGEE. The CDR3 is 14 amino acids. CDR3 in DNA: TGTGCCAGCAGCGTAGCGGTCACTAACTATGGCTACACCTTC. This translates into CASSVAVTNYGYTF.

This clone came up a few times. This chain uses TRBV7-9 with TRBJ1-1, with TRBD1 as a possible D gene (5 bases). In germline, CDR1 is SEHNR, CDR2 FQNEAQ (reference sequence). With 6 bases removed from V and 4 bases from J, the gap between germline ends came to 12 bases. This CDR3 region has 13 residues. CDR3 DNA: TGTGCCAGCAGGCCCATCGGGGGCACTGAAGCTTTCTTT. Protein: CASRPIGGTEAFF.

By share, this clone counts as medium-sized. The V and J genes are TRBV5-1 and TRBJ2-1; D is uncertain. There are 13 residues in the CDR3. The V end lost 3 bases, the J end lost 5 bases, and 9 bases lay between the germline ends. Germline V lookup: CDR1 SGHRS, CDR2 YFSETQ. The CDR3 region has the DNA TGCGCCAGCAGCTGGAACAGCAACAATGAGCAGTTCTTC. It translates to CASSWNSNNEQFF.

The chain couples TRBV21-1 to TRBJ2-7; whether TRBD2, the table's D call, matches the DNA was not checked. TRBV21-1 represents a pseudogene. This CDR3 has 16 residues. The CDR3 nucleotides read TGTGCCAGCAACCCTAAGTGGACTTACCCCTCCTACGAGCAGTACTTC. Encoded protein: CASNPKWTYPSYEQYF.

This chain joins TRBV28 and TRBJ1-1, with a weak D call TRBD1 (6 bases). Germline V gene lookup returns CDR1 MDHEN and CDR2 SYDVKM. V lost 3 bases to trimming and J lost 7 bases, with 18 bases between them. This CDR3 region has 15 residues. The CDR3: CASSFLAGTKGEAFF. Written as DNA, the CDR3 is TGTGCCAGCAGTTTTTTAGCCGGGACAAAAGGTGAAGCTTTCTTT.

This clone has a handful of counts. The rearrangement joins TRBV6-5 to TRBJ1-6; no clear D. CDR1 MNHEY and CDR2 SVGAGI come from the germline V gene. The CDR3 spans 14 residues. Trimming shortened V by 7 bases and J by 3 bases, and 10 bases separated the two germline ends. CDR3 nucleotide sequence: TGTGCCAGCATCGGGTCGGGCTATAATTCACCCCTCCACTTT. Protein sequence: CASIGSGYNSPLHF.

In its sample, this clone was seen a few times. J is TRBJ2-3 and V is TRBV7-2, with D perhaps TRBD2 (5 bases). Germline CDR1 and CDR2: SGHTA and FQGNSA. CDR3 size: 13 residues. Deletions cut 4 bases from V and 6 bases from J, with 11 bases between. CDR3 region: CASSSGMKDTQYF. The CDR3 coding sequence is TGTGCCAGCAGCTCCGGGATGAAGGATACGCAGTATTTT.

CDR3: CASTEGTLGYTF. The DNA for the CDR3 is TGCGCCAGCACCGAAGGGACACTTGGCTACACCTTC. The chain combines TRBV10-2 with TRBJ1-2; tentative D call: TRBD1 (6 bases). CDR1 is WSHSY, CDR2 SAAADI, per germline. The CDR3 runs 12 residues. Trimming removed 7 bases at V and 7 bases at J, with 13 bases between.

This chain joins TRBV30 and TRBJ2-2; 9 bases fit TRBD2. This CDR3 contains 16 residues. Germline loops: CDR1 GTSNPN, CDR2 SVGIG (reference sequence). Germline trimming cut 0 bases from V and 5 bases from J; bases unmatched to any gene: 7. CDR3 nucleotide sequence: TGTGCCTGGAGTGTGGGGCGGGGGGGTCAAACCGGGGAGCTGTTTTTT. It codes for CAWSVGRGGQTGELFF.

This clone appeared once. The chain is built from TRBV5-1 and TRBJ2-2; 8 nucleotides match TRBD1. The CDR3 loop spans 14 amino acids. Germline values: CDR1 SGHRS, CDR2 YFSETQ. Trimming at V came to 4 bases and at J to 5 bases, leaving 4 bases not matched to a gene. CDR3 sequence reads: CASSPGDRTGELFF. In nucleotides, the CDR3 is TGCGCCAGCAGCCCGGGGGACAGGACCGGGGAGCTGTTTTTT. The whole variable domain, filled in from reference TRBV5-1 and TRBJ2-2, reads KAGVTQTPRYLIKTRGQQVTLSCSPISGHRSVSWYQQTPGQGLQFLFEYFSETQRNKGNFPGRFSGRQFSNSRSEMNVSTLELGDSALYLCASSPGDRTGELFFGEGSRLTVL.

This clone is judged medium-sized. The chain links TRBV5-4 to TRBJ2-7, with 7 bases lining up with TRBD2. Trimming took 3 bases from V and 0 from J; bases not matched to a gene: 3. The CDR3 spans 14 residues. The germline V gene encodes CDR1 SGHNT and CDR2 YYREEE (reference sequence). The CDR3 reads CASSWGTTSYEQYF. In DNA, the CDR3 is TGTGCCAGCAGCTGGGGGACTACCTCCTACGAGCAGTACTTC.

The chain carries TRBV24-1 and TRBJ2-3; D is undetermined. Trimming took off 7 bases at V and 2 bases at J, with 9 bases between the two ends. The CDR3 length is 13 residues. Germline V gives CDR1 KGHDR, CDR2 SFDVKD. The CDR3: CATRAGDTDTQYF. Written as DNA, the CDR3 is TGTGCCACCAGAGCTGGTGACACAGATACGCAGTATTTT.

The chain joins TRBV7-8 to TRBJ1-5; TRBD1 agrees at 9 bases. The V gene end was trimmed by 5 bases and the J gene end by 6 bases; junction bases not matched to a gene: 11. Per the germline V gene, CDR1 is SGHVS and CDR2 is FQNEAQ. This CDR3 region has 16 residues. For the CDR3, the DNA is TGTGCCAGCAGCCAGAACCCACAGGGGGCATTTCAGCCCCAGCATTTT. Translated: CASSQNPQGAFQPQHF.

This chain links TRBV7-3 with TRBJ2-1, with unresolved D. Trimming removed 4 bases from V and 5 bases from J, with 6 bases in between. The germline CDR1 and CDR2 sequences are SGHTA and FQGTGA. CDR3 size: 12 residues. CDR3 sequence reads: CASSSVDNEQFF. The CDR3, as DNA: TGTGCCAGCAGCTCCGTCGACAATGAGCAGTTCTTC. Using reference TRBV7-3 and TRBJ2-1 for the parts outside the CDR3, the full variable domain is GAGVSQTPSNKVTEKGKYVELRCDPISGHTALYWYRQSLGQGPEFLIYFQGTGAADDSGLPNDRFFAVRPEGSVSTLKIQRTERGDSAVYLCASSSVDNEQFFGPGTRLTVL.

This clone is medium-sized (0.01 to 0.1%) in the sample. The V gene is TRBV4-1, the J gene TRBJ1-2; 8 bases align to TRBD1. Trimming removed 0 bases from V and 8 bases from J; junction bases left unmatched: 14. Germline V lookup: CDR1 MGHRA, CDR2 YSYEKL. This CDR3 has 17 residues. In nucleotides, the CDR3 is TGCGCCAGCAGCCAAGATCGAGGGACAGGCGGATCGAGCGGCTACACCTTC. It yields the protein CASSQDRGTGGSSGYTF.

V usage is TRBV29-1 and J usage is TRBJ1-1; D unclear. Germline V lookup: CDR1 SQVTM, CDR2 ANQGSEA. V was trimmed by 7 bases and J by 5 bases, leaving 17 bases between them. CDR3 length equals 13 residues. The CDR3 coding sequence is TGCAGCGCCGAGGGCACTGGGAGGACTGAAGCTTTCTTT. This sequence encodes CSAEGTGRTEAFF.

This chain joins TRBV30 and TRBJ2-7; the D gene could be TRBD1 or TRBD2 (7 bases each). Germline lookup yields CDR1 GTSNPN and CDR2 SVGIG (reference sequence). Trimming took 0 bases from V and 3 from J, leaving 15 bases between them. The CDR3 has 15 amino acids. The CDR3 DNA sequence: TGTGCCTGGAGTGTCAGGGGGGGGGCAATCTACGAGCAGTACTTC. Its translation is CAWSVRGGAIYEQYF.